The sequence of this TCR beta chain was determined in a study of T-cell memory formation after mild COVID-19. Study-level information: Clusters were largely donor specific.

Overall study findings and caveats: Researchers could not confirm that second-wave clones peaking on day 37 targeted SARS-CoV-2. Clones that shrank (day 15 to 85) were balanced CD4/CD8, whereas later expanders leaned CD4+.

Germline V gene lookup returns CDR1 KGHSH and CDR2 LQKENI. V was pared by 9 bases and J by 6 bases, with 18 bases between. The CDR3 has 13 amino acids. In regard to this clonotype: Antigen specificity is unknown.

MiXCR, run by TCRdb on the 5' RACE reads, gives a single entry per CDR3 protein. This table has about 350,000 distinct CDR3 sequences, about 13% appearing once. Specimen: PBMCs or a T cell subset sorted from them (not recorded which). V is TRBV18 and J is TRBJ2-7; D possibly corresponds to TRBD1 (7 bases). The source of this sequence is a man between 18 and 35 years old who had mild COVID-19 (a few samples of this study predate the infection). Cell type and time point are not known. CDR3 sequence (DNA): TGTGCCAGTGCCAGGGGGGCATATCGCGAGCAGTACTTC. Its protein is CASARGAYREQYF.